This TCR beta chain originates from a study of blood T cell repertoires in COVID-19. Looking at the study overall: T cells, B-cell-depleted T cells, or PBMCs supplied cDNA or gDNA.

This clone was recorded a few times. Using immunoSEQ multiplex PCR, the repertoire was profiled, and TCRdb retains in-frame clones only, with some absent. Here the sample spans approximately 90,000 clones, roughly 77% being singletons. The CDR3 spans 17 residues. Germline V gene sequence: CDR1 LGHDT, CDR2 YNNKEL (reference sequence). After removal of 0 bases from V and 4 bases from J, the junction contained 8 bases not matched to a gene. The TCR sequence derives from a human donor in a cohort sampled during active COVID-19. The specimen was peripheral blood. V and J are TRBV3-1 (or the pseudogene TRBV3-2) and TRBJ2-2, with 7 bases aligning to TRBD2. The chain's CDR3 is CASSQDQREGGTGELFF. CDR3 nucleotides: TGTGCCAGCAGCCAAGATCAGAGGGAGGGTGGCACCGGGGAGCTGTTTTTT.